One and the same sample provided the 9 T cell receptor beta chains below, sequenced in a study of T cell repertoires in cytomegalovirus infection. From the reads, TCRdb called clonotypes with MiXCR, one entry per CDR3 protein. The table records about 310,000 distinct CDR3 sequences, about a sixth of them present only once. Sequencing was carried out using PBMCs. The receptors originated from a human donor in good health (CMV status not recorded). Some clones in this sample may be carry-over from other donors' samples.

The chain carries TRBV20-1 and TRBJ1-2; 9 bases are shared with TRBD1. The germline gives CDR1 DFQATT, CDR2 SNEGSKA (reference sequence). J lost 4 bases, V lost 6 bases, and 15 bases had no gene match. This CDR3 contains 16 residues. CDR3 amino acids: CSATQPGQGYSYGYTF. CDR3 in DNA: TGCAGTGCCACACAGCCGGGACAGGGATATAGCTATGGCTACACCTTC.

This sequence joins TRBV20-1 and TRBJ1-4; the D is unclear. CDR1 is DFQATT, CDR2 SNEGSKA, per germline (reference sequence). The CDR3 runs 15 residues. V was trimmed by 4 bases and J by 5 bases, leaving 17 bases between them. The CDR3 coding sequence is TGCAGTGCTAAAAACCCTTTGGGAGAGAATGAAAAACTGTTTTTT. This sequence encodes CSAKNPLGENEKLFF.

The table lists this clonotype with many counts. The V call is TRBV7-2, the J call TRBJ2-5; D unresolved. The CDR3 sequence is 13 residues long. The V and J ends lost 5 bases and 3 bases respectively, with 10 bases between them. In germline, CDR1 is SGHTA, CDR2 FQGNSA. The chain's CDR3 is CASSRRTEETQYF. CDR3 coding DNA: TGTGCCAGCAGCAGAAGGACGGAAGAGACCCAGTACTTC.

The chain has TRBV3-1 and TRBJ1-1, with D uncertain. Trimming took 1 base from V and 6 from J, leaving 18 bases between them. The length of the CDR3 is 16 residues. The germline gives CDR1 LGHDT, CDR2 YNNKEL (reference sequence). The CDR3 protein is CASSQVGIFGVPEAFF. CDR3 DNA sequence: TGTGCCAGCAGCCAAGTGGGGATCTTTGGGGTCCCTGAAGCTTTCTTT.

The rearrangement uses TRBV20-1 and TRBJ1-6; 8 nucleotides match TRBD1. The germline V gene encodes CDR1 DFQATT and CDR2 SNEGSKA (reference sequence). This CDR3 is 15 amino acids long. Trimming cost V 0 bases and J 6 bases; bases outside gene matches: 4. CDR3 residues: CSARDPDRGNSPLHF. As DNA, the CDR3 is TGCAGTGCTAGAGATCCCGACAGGGGTAATTCACCCCTCCACTTT.

Only a few counts were recorded for this clonotype. This chain joins TRBV4-2 and TRBJ2-7, with 11 nucleotides matching TRBD1. The V and J ends lost 1 base and 0 bases, in that order; junction bases with no gene match: 5. The length of the CDR3 is 17 residues. Germline loops: CDR1 LGHNA, CDR2 YNFKEQ. The CDR3 region is CASSQGSGTGGSYEQYF. CDR3 nucleotide sequence: TGTGCCAGCAGCCAAGGATCCGGGACAGGGGGCTCCTACGAGCAGTACTTC.

This clonotype was counted many times. The chain uses TRBV7-2 and TRBJ1-2; the D is unclear. Germline assignment: CDR1 SGHTA and CDR2 FQGNSA. The CDR3 covers 13 residues. Trimming shortened V by 3 bases and J by 7 bases, and 12 bases separated the two germline ends. The CDR3 DNA reads as TGTGCCAGCAGCTTCGGGGAGGGCCGTGGCTACACCTTC. As protein: CASSFGEGRGYTF.

This clonotype was counted ten times or more. This chain uses TRBV12-3 or TRBV12-4 with TRBJ1-2; no definite D call. The CDR3 extends over 10 amino acids. The ends were cut back, 10 bases at V and 8 bases at J, with 11 bases in the middle. The CDR3 DNA reads TGTGCCACCAGAAAGGACGGCTACACCTTC. It is translated as CATRKDGYTF.

This clonotype was counted between two and nine times. The genes are TRBV5-4 and TRBJ1-2; TRBD1 is a possible D gene (6 bases). The germline gives CDR1 SGHNT, CDR2 YYREEE (reference sequence). The CDR3 sequence is 15 residues long. The germline V and J ends were trimmed by 2 bases and 4 bases, with 15 bases remaining between them. The CDR3 DNA follows: TGTGCCAGCAGCTTCTCGGGACAACTCATCTATGGCTACACCTTC. It encodes CASSFSGQLIYGYTF. Supplemented by reference TRBV5-4 and TRBJ1-2, the full variable domain reads ETGVTQSPTHLIKTRGQQVTLRCSSQSGHNTVSWYQQALGQGPQFIFQYYREEENGRGNFPPRFSGLQFPNYSSELNVNALELDDSALYLCASSFSGQLIYGYTFGSGTRLTVV.